One sample yielded the 31 T cell receptor beta chains listed below, sequenced in a study of early T cells in non-severe SARS-CoV-2 infection. TCRdb re-analysed the 5' RACE reads in MiXCR, keeping a single row per CDR3 protein. The sample includes tens of thousands of distinct CDR3 sequences, less than 8% of them seen just once. The sequenced sample consisted of whole blood. These receptors all come from an adult who was a healthcare worker with PCR-confirmed SARS-CoV-2 infection or an uninfected control (not recorded which).

This clonotype was seen at least ten times. The V and J genes are TRBV5-6 and TRBJ1-4, with a possible D match to TRBD1 (6 bases). V lost 1 base and J lost 5, with 9 bases in between. This CDR3 contains 14 residues. Looked up from germline, CDR1 is SGHDT and CDR2 is YYEEEE. The CDR3 sequence: CASSLQGPNEKLFF. The CDR3 nucleotides read TGTGCCAGCAGCTTGCAGGGGCCCAATGAAAAACTGTTTTTT.

The sample holds many counts of this clonotype. The rearrangement uses TRBV6-6 and TRBJ2-7; 9 bases are a match to TRBD1. V shed 8 bases and J 2 bases; nucleotides not matched to a gene: 7. Germline V gene lookup returns CDR1 MNHNY and CDR2 SVGAGI (reference sequence). CDR3 size: 14 residues. The CDR3 coding sequence is TGTGCCAGCGTACCGGGACAGGGCACCTACGAGCAGTACTTC. Translating it yields CASVPGQGTYEQYF.

This chain links TRBV5-1 with TRBJ2-1, with 8 bases that match TRBD2. The CDR3 contains 18 residues. Germline CDR1 SGHRS, CDR2 YFSETQ. The V and J ends lost 4 bases and 1 base, in that order; junction bases with no gene match: 13. DNA of the CDR3: TGCGCCAGCAGCCCCTACGCGAGCGGGAGAGCTTCCTACAATGAGCAGTTCTTC. This sequence encodes CASSPYASGRASYNEQFF.

In this sample, this clonotype turned up a few times. This chain uses TRBV14 with TRBJ1-1; the D is unclear. The germline V gene encodes CDR1 SGHDN and CDR2 FVKESK. V was shortened by 4 bases and J by 3 bases, with 18 bases between the two germline ends. This CDR3 has 16 residues. DNA of the CDR3: TGTGCCAGCAGCCCCGGCGGATCCGGAGGGTACACTGAAGCTTTCTTT. Translated, it gives CASSPGGSGGYTEAFF.

This clonotype was picked up a small number of times. The rearrangement links TRBV7-2 to TRBJ2-5; TRBD1 or TRBD2 may be the D gene (5 bases each). This CDR3 contains 12 residues. CDR1 is SGHTA and CDR2 is FQGNSA in the germline V gene. The V and J ends lost 2 bases and 5 bases respectively, with 6 bases between them. This chain's CDR3 is CASSLRGETQYF. In DNA form, the CDR3 reads TGTGCCAGCAGCTTACGGGGCGAGACCCAGTACTTC. The full variable domain, rest sourced from reference TRBV7-2 and TRBJ2-5, is GAGVSQSPSNKVTEKGKDVELRCDPISGHTALYWYRQSLGQGLEFLIYFQGNSAPDKSGLPSDRFSAERTGGSVSTLTIQRTQQEDSAVYLCASSLRGETQYFGPGTRLLVL.

The gene calls are TRBV7-8 and TRBJ2-5; tentative D call: TRBD1 (5 bases). Germline CDR1 SGHVS, CDR2 FQNEAQ. Trimming took 2 bases from V and 3 from J, leaving 13 bases between them. The CDR3 totals 15 residues. CDR3 sequence: CASSLRGHREETQYF. In DNA, the CDR3 is TGTGCCAGCAGCTTAAGAGGACACCGAGAAGAGACCCAGTACTTC.

Only a few counts were recorded for this clonotype. The genes are TRBV10-1 and TRBJ1-1, with 7 bases matching TRBD1. The V gene end was trimmed by 3 bases and the J gene end by 7 bases; junction bases not matched to a gene: 8. The V gene's germline CDR1 is WNHNN and CDR2 SYGVQD (reference sequence). The CDR3 spans 14 residues. The CDR3 is CASSERQGFDEAFF. The CDR3 DNA reads TGCGCCAGCAGTGAAAGACAGGGCTTCGATGAAGCTTTCTTT.

The table lists this clonotype with many counts. V gene TRBV7-2 combines with J gene TRBJ2-7; tentative D call: TRBD2 (5 bases). The CDR3 length is 15 residues. Germline CDR1 reads SGHTA; CDR2 reads FQGNSA. V dropped 7 bases and J dropped 2 bases, with 18 bases sitting between them. Here the CDR3 DNA reads TGTGCCAGCACCCCTCCGGGGATAAAGGCCTACGAGCAGTACTTC. This encodes CASTPPGIKAYEQYF. Based on the CDR3 plus reference TRBV7-2 and TRBJ2-7, the full variable domain is GAGVSQSPSNKVTEKGKDVELRCDPISGHTALYWYRQSLGQGLEFLIYFQGNSAPDKSGLPSDRFSAERTGGSVSTLTIQRTQQEDSAVYLCASTPPGIKAYEQYFGPGTRLTVT.

This clonotype was recorded many times. This chain uses TRBV6-2 or TRBV6-3 with TRBJ1-2, with 7 bases identical to TRBD1. Germline CDR1 MNHEY, CDR2 SVGEGT. J was trimmed by 4 bases and V by 4 bases; bases with no gene match: 0. This CDR3 has 12 residues. The CDR3: CASSWDSYGYTF. In nucleotides, the CDR3 is TGTGCCAGCAGTTGGGACAGCTATGGCTACACCTTC.

This clonotype was seen repeatedly, ten times or more. The V gene is TRBV5-1, the J gene TRBJ2-3; no clear D gene. Per the germline V gene, CDR1 is SGHRS and CDR2 is YFSETQ. V was pared by 3 bases and J by 2 bases, with 1 base between. The CDR3 sequence is 11 residues long. The CDR3 reads CASSYTDTQYF. The CDR3, as DNA: TGCGCCAGCAGCTACACAGATACGCAGTATTTT. The whole variable domain, filled in from reference TRBV5-1 and TRBJ2-3, reads KAGVTQTPRYLIKTRGQQVTLSCSPISGHRSVSWYQQTPGQGLQFLFEYFSETQRNKGNFPGRFSGRQFSNSRSEMNVSTLELGDSALYLCASSYTDTQYFGPGTRLTVL.

The genes are TRBV10-3 and TRBJ1-1; D is undetermined. V gave up 0 bases and J gave up 0 bases, with 5 bases separating them. The CDR3 has 14 residues. The V gene's germline CDR1 is ENHRY and CDR2 SYGVKD. For the CDR3, the DNA is TGTGCCATCAGTGAGTCTTGGCTGAACACTGAAGCTTTCTTT. Protein product: CAISESWLNTEAFF.

This clonotype was observed a few times. The chain couples TRBV29-1 to TRBJ1-2; maybe TRBD1 (6 bases). V lost 6 bases and J 8 bases, leaving 25 bases between the germline ends. The CDR3 has 15 amino acids. The V gene's germline CDR1 is SQVTM and CDR2 ANQGSEA. The CDR3 here is CSVTLAGPEGEGYTF. For the CDR3, the DNA is TGCAGCGTAACACTGGCCGGGCCAGAGGGGGAAGGCTACACCTTC.

Ten or more counts support this clonotype. The chain links TRBV9 to TRBJ1-5; D might be TRBD1 (6 bases). The CDR3 is 15 residues long. Trimming left V 4 bases short and J 0 bases short, with 11 bases between. From germline, CDR1 is SGDLS and CDR2 YYNGEE. The CDR3 reads CASSLTGYSNQPQHF. The DNA of the CDR3 is TGTGCCAGCAGCTTGACAGGTTATAGCAATCAGCCCCAGCATTTT.

This clonotype was seen ten or more times. The V gene is TRBV19, the J gene TRBJ2-1; D uncertain. V was cut by 1 base and J by 1 base, with 11 bases left in between. This CDR3 has 16 residues. Germline-derived CDR1 and CDR2 are LNHDA and SQIVND (reference sequence). The CDR3 reads CASSIGGRLSYNEQFF. The CDR3 nucleotides are TGTGCCAGTAGTATAGGTGGCCGTTTGTCCTACAATGAGCAGTTCTTC.

This clonotype occurred many times. The chain recombines TRBV12-5 with TRBJ2-1, with a possible D match to TRBD2 (5 bases). CDR3 size: 15 residues. The V gene lost 6 bases and the J gene lost 10 bases, with 22 bases spanning the gap. Germline V gene data show CDR1 as LGHNT and CDR2 as FRNRAP. CDR3 loop: CASGVLLMGVDEQFF. The CDR3 DNA follows: TGTGCTAGTGGAGTTTTGTTGATGGGAGTAGACGAGCAGTTCTTC.

The table lists this clonotype with a few counts. The rearrangement links TRBV7-9 to TRBJ2-3; TRBD1 matches at 7 bases. Germline V CDR1 and CDR2: SEHNR, FQNEAQ (reference sequence). V was pared by 5 bases and J by 5 bases, with 4 bases of the junction left unmatched. CDR3 length: 13 residues. The DNA for the CDR3 is TGTGCCAGCAGCCCCCGGACAGGAGATACGCAGTATTTT. This encodes CASSPRTGDTQYF.

At least ten counts were recorded for this clonotype. The gene calls are TRBV12-3 or TRBV12-4 and TRBJ2-2, with 8 bases fitting TRBD2. The CDR3 is 15 residues long. The V and J ends lost 6 bases and 5 bases, in that order; junction bases with no gene match: 8. Here the CDR3 DNA reads TGTGCCAGCAGCCCCGGGACTAGGGGTACCGGGGAGCTGTTTTTT. Protein: CASSPGTRGTGELFF.

This clonotype was detected only a few times. The gene calls are TRBV12-3 or TRBV12-4 and TRBJ2-7; D is ambiguous. The CDR3 loop spans 14 amino acids. With 5 bases removed from V and 2 bases from J, the gap between germline ends came to 13 bases. Here the CDR3 reads CASSQSDGTYEQYF. In DNA, the CDR3 is TGTGCCAGCAGTCAATCCGACGGAACCTACGAGCAGTACTTC.

This clonotype was picked up many times. V is TRBV20-1 and J is TRBJ2-4; weak D call: TRBD2 (6 bases). This CDR3 is 15 amino acids long. The V gene lost 0 bases and the J gene lost 0 bases, with 9 bases spanning the gap. Germline lookup yields CDR1 DFQATT and CDR2 SNEGSKA (reference sequence). CDR3 sequence (DNA): TGCAGTGCTAGAGACGGAGGGGAAGCCAAAAACATTCAGTACTTC. This translates into CSARDGGEAKNIQYF.

This clonotype was detected many times. The rearrangement joins TRBV20-1 to TRBJ2-7, with 9 bases lining up with TRBD2. V was clipped by 6 bases and J by 9 bases; unmatched bases: 21. This CDR3 is built from 16 residues. Germline loops: CDR1 DFQATT, CDR2 SNEGSKA (reference sequence). CDR3 DNA sequence: TGCAGTGCCGCACCGAGGGATCCGGGCGGGAGGGCCGTGCAGTACTTC. It specifies CSAAPRDPGGRAVQYF.

This clonotype was seen ten or more times. The genes are TRBV7-8 and TRBJ1-1; D may be TRBD1 (5 bases). Germline lookup yields CDR1 SGHVS and CDR2 FQNEAQ. This CDR3 spans 13 amino acids. V lost 8 bases, J lost 5 bases, and 15 bases lay in between. CDR3 region: CASLKGRGTEAFF. Written as DNA, the CDR3 is TGTGCCAGCCTCAAGGGGAGGGGAACTGAAGCTTTCTTT. Variable domain in full (rest from reference TRBV7-8 and TRBJ1-1): GAGVSQSPRYKVAKRGQDVALRCDPISGHVSLFWYQQALGQGPEFLTYFQNEAQLDKSGLPSDRFFAERPEGSVSTLKIQRTQQEDSAVYLCASLKGRGTEAFFGQGTRLTVV.

The chain recombines TRBV15 with TRBJ1-1; D call uncertain. There are 13 residues in the CDR3. V dropped 1 base and J dropped 4 bases, with 7 bases sitting between them. Germline V gene sequence: CDR1 LNHNV, CDR2 YYDKDF (reference sequence). The CDR3 region has the DNA TGTGCCACCAGCAGAGGTAGGGCCACTGAAGCTTTCTTT. Translating it yields CATSRGRATEAFF.

This clonotype was observed a handful of times. This chain joins TRBV23-1 and TRBJ2-1, with 12 bases aligning to TRBD1. TRBV23-1 is annotated as an ORF whose role is uncertain. V lost 0 bases and J lost 5; bases outside the gene matches: 5. The CDR3 has 17 amino acids. The CDR3 spells CASSQSWDRGPDNEQFF. CDR3 sequence (DNA): TGCGCCAGCAGTCAATCGTGGGACAGGGGGCCCGACAATGAGCAGTTCTTC.

This clonotype was detected ten times or more. The chain recombines TRBV4-1 with TRBJ1-3; 8 nucleotides line up with TRBD1. The CDR3 consists of 16 residues. Germline lookup yields CDR1 MGHRA and CDR2 YSYEKL. The trim removed 4 bases at V and 0 bases at J, leaving 5 bases unmatched. CDR3 sequence (DNA): TGCGCCAGCAGCCGAGGACAGGGAAGCTCTGGAAACACCATATATTTT. Translation: CASSRGQGSSGNTIYF.

In this sample, this clonotype turned up many times. This chain connects TRBV5-6 to TRBJ2-3, with a tentative D call TRBD2 (6 bases). The CDR3 has 14 residues. Germline CDR1 is SGHDT and CDR2 is YYEEEE. Deletions cut 3 bases from V and 2 bases from J, with 10 bases between. CDR3 in DNA: TGTGCCAGCAGCTGGGGGGAGAACACAGATACGCAGTATTTT. It encodes CASSWGENTDTQYF. The full variable domain, with the rest looked up from reference TRBV5-6 and TRBJ2-3, is DAGVTQSPTHLIKTRGQQVTLRCSPKSGHDTVSWYQQALGQGPQFIFQYYEEEERQRGNFPDRFSGHQFPNYSSELNVNALLLGDSALYLCASSWGENTDTQYFGPGTRLTVL.

The chain combines TRBV19 with TRBJ2-5; D is possibly TRBD1 (6 bases). Germline lookup yields CDR1 LNHDA and CDR2 SQIVND (reference sequence). V lost 5 bases to trimming and J lost 5 bases, with 12 bases between them. This CDR3 is 13 amino acids long. Here the CDR3 reads CASSVQGYETQYF. DNA of the CDR3: TGTGCCAGTAGTGTTCAGGGGTACGAGACCCAGTACTTC. Variable domain in full (rest from reference TRBV19 and TRBJ2-5): DGGITQSPKYLFRKEGQNVTLSCEQNLNHDAMYWYRQDPGQGLRLIYYSQIVNDFQKGDIAEGYSVSREKKESFPLTVTSAQKNPTAFYLCASSVQGYETQYFGPGTRLLVL.

This clonotype showed up just a few times. The chain couples TRBV4-2 to TRBJ2-1; 9 nucleotides match TRBD2. The germline CDR1 and CDR2 sequences are LGHNA and YNFKEQ. The CDR3 covers 16 residues. The V and J ends lost 0 bases and 5 bases, in that order; junction bases with no gene match: 5. The CDR3 coding sequence is TGTGCCAGCAGCCAAGATTCGGCGGGGGGGAACAATGAGCAGTTCTTC. Translated: CASSQDSAGGNNEQFF.

The chain recombines TRBV29-1 with TRBJ2-3, with D possibly being TRBD2 (5 bases). CDR3 length: 13 amino acids. V lost 4 bases, J lost 6 bases, and 14 bases lay in between. Germline V gives CDR1 SQVTM, CDR2 ANQGSEA. The CDR3 protein is CSVVPASWDTQYF. CDR3 in DNA: TGCAGCGTTGTGCCCGCTAGCTGGGATACGCAGTATTTT.

This clonotype was counted ten times or more. The chain recombines TRBV10-3 with TRBJ1-2; D remains ambiguous. The CDR3 runs to 13 residues. V lost 2 bases and J 6 bases, leaving 10 bases between the germline ends. The V gene's germline CDR1 is ENHRY and CDR2 SYGVKD. The CDR3 region has the DNA TGTGCCATCAGTGAGGAGTCGGATAATGGCTACACCTTC. Translated: CAISEESDNGYTF.

In this sample, this clonotype turned up a few times. V usage is TRBV2 and J usage is TRBJ1-6; D is ambiguous. The V gene lost 6 bases and the J gene lost 10 bases, with 10 bases spanning the gap. This CDR3 region has 12 residues. The germline V gene has CDR1 SNHLY and CDR2 FYNNEI. As DNA, the CDR3 is TGTGCCAGCAGGGGGTTTTGGTCACCCCTCCACTTT. It is translated as CASRGFWSPLHF.

Ten or more counts support this clonotype. The chain uses TRBV21-1 and TRBJ1-5; the table calls TRBD1, which could not be checked here. TRBV21-1 is deemed a pseudogene. This CDR3 has 13 amino acids. Here the CDR3 DNA reads TGTGCCAGCAGCAAGGGGGGCAATCAGCCCCAGCATTTT. It encodes CASSKGGNQPQHF.